This T cell receptor (beta chain) was recovered during a study of response to subunit inactivated influenza vaccine. Each CDR3 protein is one row after TCRdb ran MiXCR on the RT-PCR reads. This table has around 790,000 distinct CDR3 sequences, 21% appearing once. The CDR3 length is 13 residues. V lost 1 base, J lost 9 bases, and 10 bases lay in between. The V gene's germline CDR1 is MNHEY and CDR2 SVGAGI. Here the sequenced sample was PBMCs from blood, taken approximately 5 days after vaccination. The clonotype comes from a man aged 50 to 59 who received an inactivated influenza vaccine. This chain joins TRBV6-5 and TRBJ1-5, with D unresolved. CDR3 DNA sequence: TGTGCCAGCAGTTACTTAGAGATCTGGCCCCAGCATTTT. Translated, it gives CASSYLEIWPQHF.